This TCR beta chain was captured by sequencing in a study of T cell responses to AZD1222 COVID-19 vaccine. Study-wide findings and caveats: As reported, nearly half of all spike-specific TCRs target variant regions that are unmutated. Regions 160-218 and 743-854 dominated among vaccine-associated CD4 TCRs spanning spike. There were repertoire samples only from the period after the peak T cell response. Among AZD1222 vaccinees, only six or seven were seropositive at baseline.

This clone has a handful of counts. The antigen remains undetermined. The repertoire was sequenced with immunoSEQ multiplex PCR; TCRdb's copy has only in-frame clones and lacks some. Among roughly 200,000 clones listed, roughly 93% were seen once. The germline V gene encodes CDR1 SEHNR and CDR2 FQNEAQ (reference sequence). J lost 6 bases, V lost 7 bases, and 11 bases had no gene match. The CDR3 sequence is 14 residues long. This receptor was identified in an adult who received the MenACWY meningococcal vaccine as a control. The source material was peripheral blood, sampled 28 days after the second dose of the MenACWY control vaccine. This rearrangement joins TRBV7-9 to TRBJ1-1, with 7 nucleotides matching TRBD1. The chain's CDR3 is CASTNPQGGAEAFF. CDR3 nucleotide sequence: TGTGCCAGCACCAATCCCCAGGGGGGCGCTGAAGCTTTCTTT.